This section outlines one T cell receptor (beta chain) sequence together with its context. These data come from a study of T cell responses to AZD1222 COVID-19 vaccine. V lost 4 bases, J lost 5 bases, and 14 bases stayed unmatched. Per germline, CDR1 SGDLS and CDR2 YYNGEE. CDR3 size: 19 residues. TCRdb keeps only in-frame clones here, not all; method: immunoSEQ multiplex PCR. The profile covers some 180,000 clones, with 80% to 95% appearing a single time and 1.5% to 2% taken by the ten largest. The sequenced sample was peripheral blood, obtained on day 0 of AZD1222 vaccination. The V gene is TRBV9, the J gene TRBJ1-6; the match to TRBD1 covers 11 bases. This TCR derives from an adult in good health. The DNA of the CDR3 is TGTGCCAGCAGCTCGGGAGGGACAGGGGGAAATTGGGATAATTCACCCCTCCACTTT. It is translated as CASSSGGTGGNWDNSPLHF. Full variable domain (rest looked up from reference TRBV9 and TRBJ1-6): DSGVTQTPKHLITATGQRVTLRCSPRSGDLSVYWYQQSLDQGLQFLIQYYNGEERAKGNILERFSAQQFPDLHSELNLSSLELGDSALYFCASSSGGTGGNWDNSPLHFGNGTRLTVT.